This TCR beta chain is from a study of radiotherapy plus CTLA-4 blockade in lung cancer. Whole-study results and caveats: After radiotherapy and ipilimumab, tumor-derived clones expanded in peripheral blood.

As concerns this clone: No antigen is known for it.

V shed 1 base and J shed 1 base, with 19 bases lying between them. Germline CDR1 MGHRA, CDR2 YSYEKL. CDR3 length: 18 amino acids. Profiled with immunoSEQ multiplex PCR; TCRdb holds only in-frame clones, not every one. The sample has more than 40,000 clones; roughly 84% are singletons. The genes are TRBV4-1 and TRBJ1-2; D perhaps matches TRBD1 (6 bases). This sequence was found in a human donor with non-small cell lung cancer whose response to radiotherapy plus ipilimumab could not be evaluated. Specimen: peripheral blood, collected from a patient treated with radiotherapy plus ipilimumab. DNA of the CDR3: TGCGCCAGCAGCCAAGTGCTTTTTCGTAGGACAGTTAACTATGGCTACACCTTC. This encodes CASSQVLFRRTVNYGYTF.